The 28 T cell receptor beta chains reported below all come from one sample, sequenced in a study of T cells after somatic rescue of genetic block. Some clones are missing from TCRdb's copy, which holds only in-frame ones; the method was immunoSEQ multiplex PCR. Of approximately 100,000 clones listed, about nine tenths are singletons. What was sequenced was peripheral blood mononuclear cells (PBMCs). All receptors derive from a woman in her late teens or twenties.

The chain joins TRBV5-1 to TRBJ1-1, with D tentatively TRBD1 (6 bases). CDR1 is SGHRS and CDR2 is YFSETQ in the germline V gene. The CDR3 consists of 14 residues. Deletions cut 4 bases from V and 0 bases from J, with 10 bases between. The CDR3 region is CASSKGHLNTEAFF. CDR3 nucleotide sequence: TGCGCCAGCAGCAAGGGACACCTGAACACTGAAGCTTTCTTT.

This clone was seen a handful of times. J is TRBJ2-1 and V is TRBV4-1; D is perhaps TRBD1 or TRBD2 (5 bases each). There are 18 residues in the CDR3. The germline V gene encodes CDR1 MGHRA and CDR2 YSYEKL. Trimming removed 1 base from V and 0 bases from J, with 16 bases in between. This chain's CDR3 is CASSQASGQAGSYNEQFF. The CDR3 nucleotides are TGCGCCAGCAGCCAAGCCTCGGGGCAGGCCGGCTCCTACAATGAGCAGTTCTTC.

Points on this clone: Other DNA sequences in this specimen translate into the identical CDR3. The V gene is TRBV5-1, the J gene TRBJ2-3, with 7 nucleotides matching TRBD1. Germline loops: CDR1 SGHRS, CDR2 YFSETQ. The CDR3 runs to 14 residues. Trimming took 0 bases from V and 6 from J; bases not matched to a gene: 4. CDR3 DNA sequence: TGCGCCAGCAGCTTGGGACAGGGCGGGGATACGCAGTATTTT. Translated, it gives CASSLGQGGDTQYF.

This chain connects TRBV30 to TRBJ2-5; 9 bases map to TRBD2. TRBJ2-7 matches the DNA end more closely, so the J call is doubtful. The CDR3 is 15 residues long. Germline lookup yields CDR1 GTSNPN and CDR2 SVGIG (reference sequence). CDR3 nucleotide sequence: TGTGCCTGGAGTGTTGATAGCGGGAGCTCCTACGAGCAGTACTTC. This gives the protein CAWSVDSGSSYEQYF.

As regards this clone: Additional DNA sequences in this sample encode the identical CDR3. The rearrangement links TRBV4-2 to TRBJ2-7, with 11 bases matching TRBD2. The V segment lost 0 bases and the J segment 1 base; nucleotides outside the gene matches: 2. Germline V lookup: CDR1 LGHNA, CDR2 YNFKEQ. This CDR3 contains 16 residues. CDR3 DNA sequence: TGTGCCAGCAGCCAAGATGGGACTAGCGGTTCCTACGAGCAGTACTTC. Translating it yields CASSQDGTSGSYEQYF.

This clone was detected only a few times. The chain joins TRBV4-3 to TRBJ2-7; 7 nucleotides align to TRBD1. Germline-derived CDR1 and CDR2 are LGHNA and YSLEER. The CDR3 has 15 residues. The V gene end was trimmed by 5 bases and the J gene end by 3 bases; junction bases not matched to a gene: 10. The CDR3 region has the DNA TGCGCCAGCAGCTTCCGCCGACAGGGAGACTACGAGCAGTACTTC. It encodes CASSFRRQGDYEQYF.

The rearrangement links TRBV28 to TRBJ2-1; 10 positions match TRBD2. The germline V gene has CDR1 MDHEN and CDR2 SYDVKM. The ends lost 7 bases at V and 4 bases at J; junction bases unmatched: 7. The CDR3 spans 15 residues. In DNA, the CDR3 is TGTGCCAGCACCACACTAGCGGGAAAGTACAATGAGCAGTTCTTC. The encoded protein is CASTTLAGKYNEQFF.

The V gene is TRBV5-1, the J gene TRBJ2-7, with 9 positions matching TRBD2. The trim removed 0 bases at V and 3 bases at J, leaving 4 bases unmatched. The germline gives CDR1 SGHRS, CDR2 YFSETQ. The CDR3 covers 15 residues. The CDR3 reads CASSLGLAGVYEQYF. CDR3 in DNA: TGCGCCAGCAGCTTGGGCTTAGCGGGAGTCTACGAGCAGTACTTC.

CDR3 in DNA: TGCGCCAGCAGCCAAGATGGGACAGATCAAGAGACCCAGTACTTC. Protein product: CASSQDGTDQETQYF. V and J are TRBV4-1 and TRBJ2-5; 7 nucleotides agree with TRBD1. The CDR3 length is 15 residues. CDR1 and CDR2 from the germline V gene are MGHRA and YSYEKL. The J segment lost 2 bases and the V segment lost 0 bases, leaving 3 bases of the junction unmatched.

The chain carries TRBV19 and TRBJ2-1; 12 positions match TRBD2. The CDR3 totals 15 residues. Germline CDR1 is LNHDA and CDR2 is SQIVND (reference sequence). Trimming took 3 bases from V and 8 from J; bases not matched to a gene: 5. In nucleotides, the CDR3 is TGTGCCAGTAGTATCGGGACTAGCGGGTTCGATGAGCAGTTCTTC. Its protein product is CASSIGTSGFDEQFF.

CDR3 nucleotide sequence: TGCGCCAGCAGCCTCGACAGGTACGAGCAGTACTTC. Encoded protein: CASSLDRYEQYF. The chain combines TRBV5-1 with TRBJ2-7, with D possibly matching TRBD1 (6 bases). The germline gives CDR1 SGHRS, CDR2 YFSETQ. Deletions cut 4 bases from V and 4 bases from J, with 9 bases between. The CDR3 totals 12 residues. The whole variable domain, filled in from reference TRBV5-1 and TRBJ2-7, reads KAGVTQTPRYLIKTRGQQVTLSCSPISGHRSVSWYQQTPGQGLQFLFEYFSETQRNKGNFPGRFSGRQFSNSRSEMNVSTLELGDSALYLCASSLDRYEQYFGPGTRLTVT.

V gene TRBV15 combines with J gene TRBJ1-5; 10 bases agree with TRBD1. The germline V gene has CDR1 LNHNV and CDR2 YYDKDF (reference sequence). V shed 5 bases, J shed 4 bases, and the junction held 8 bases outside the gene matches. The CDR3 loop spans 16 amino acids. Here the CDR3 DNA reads TGTGCCACCAGCCGACGGGGACAGGGGTTGAATCAGCCCCAGCATTTT. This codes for CATSRRGQGLNQPQHF.

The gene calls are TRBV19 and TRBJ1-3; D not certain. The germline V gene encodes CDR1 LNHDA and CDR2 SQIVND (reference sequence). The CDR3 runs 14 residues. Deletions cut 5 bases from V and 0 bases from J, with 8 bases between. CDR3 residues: CASSPGYSGNTIYF. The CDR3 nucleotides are TGTGCCAGTAGTCCCGGTTACTCTGGAAACACCATATATTTT.

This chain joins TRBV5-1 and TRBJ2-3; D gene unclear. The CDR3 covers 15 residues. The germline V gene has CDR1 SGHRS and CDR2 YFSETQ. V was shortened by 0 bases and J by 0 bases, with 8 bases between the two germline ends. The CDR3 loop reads CASSLDNPSTDTQYF. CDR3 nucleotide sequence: TGCGCCAGCAGCTTGGATAATCCTAGCACAGATACGCAGTATTTT.

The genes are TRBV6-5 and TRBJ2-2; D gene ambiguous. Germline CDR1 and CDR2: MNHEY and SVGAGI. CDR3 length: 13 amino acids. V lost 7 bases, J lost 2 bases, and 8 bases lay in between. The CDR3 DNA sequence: TGTGCCAGCACCCTAGGCAACACCGGGGAGCTGTTTTTT. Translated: CASTLGNTGELFF.

As DNA, the CDR3 is TGTGCCTGGCAAGCGCCAGGCGGGGCCAGTGGCTACACCTTC. Translated: CAWQAPGGASGYTF. The chain employs TRBV30 and TRBJ1-2; a weak D match, TRBD1 (5 bases). This CDR3 contains 14 residues. Germline values: CDR1 GTSNPN, CDR2 SVGIG (reference sequence). The V and J ends lost 5 bases and 7 bases respectively, with 20 bases between them.

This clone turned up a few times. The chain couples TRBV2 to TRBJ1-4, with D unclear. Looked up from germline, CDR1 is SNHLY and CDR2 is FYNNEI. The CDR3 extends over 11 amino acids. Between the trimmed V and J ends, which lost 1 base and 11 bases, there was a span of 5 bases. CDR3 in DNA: TGTGCCAGCAGTGAAGTCCAGAAACTGTTTTTT. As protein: CASSEVQKLFF.

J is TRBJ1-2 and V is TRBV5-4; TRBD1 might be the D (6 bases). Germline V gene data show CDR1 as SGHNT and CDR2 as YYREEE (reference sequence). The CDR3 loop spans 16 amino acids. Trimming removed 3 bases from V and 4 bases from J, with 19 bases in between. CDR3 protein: CASSSPTGLLVYGYTF. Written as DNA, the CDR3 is TGTGCCAGCAGCTCACCGACAGGCCTCCTGGTCTATGGCTACACCTTC.

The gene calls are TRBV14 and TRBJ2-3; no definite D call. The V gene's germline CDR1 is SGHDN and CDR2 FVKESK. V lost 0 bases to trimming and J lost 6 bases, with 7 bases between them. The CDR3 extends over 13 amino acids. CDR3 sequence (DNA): TGTGCCAGCAGCCAAGAAGACCCCGATACGCAGTATTTT. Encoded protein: CASSQEDPDTQYF.

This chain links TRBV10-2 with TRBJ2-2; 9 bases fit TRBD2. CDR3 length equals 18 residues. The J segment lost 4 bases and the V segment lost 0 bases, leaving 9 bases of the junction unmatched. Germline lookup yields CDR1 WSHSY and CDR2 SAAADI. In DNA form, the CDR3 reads TGCGCCAGCAGTGAGTCGACTCGGCGGGAGGGATCCACCGGGGAGCTGTTTTTT. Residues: CASSESTRREGSTGELFF.

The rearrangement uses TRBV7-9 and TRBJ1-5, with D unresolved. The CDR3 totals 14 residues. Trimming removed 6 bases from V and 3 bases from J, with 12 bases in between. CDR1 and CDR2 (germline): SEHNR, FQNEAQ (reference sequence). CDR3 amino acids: CASSSGPNNQPQHF. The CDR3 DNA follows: TGTGCCAGCAGTTCAGGACCGAACAATCAGCCCCAGCATTTT.

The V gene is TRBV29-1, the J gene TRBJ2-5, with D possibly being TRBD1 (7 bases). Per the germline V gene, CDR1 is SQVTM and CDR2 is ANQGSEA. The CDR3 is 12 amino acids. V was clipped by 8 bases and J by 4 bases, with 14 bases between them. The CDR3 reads CSTQGGPETQYF. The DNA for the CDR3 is TGCAGCACCCAGGGGGGCCCAGAGACCCAGTACTTC.

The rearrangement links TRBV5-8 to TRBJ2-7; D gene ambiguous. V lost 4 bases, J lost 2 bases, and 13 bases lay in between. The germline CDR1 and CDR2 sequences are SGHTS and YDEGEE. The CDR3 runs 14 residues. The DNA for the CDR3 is TGTGCCAGCAGCAGATCACAAATTCCCTACGAGCAGTACTTC. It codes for CASSRSQIPYEQYF.

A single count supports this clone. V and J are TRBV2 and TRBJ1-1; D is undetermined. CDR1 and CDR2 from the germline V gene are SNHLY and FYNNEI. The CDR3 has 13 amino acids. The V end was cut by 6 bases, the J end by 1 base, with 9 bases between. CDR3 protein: CASRAPWNTEAFF. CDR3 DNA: TGTGCCAGCAGGGCCCCTTGGAACACTGAAGCTTTCTTT.

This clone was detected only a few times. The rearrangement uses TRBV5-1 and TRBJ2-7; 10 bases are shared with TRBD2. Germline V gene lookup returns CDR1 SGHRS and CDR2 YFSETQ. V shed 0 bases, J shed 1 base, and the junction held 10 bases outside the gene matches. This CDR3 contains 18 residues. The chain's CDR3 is CASSLGRALAGESYEQYF. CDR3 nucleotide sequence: TGCGCCAGCAGCTTGGGTAGGGCTCTAGCGGGAGAATCCTACGAGCAGTACTTC.

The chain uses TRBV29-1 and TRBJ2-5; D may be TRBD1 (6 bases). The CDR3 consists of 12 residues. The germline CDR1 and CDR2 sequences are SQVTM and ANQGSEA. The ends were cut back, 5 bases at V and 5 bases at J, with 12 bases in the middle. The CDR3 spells CSVPQGRETQYF. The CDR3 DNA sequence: TGCAGCGTTCCACAGGGACGGGAGACCCAGTACTTC.

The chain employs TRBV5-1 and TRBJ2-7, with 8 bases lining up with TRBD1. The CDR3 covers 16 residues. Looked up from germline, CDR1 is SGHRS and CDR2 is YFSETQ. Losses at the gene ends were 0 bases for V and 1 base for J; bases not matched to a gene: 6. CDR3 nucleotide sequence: TGCGCCAGCAGCTTGGCCGCAGGGGGCCAATCCTACGAGCAGTACTTC. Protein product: CASSLAAGGQSYEQYF.

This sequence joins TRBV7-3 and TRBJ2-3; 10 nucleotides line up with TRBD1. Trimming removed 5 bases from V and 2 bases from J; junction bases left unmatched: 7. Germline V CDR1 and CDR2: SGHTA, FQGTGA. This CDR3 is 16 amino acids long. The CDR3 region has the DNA TGTGCCAGCAGCCTGCAGACAGGGGGCTACACAGATACGCAGTATTTT. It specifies CASSLQTGGYTDTQYF.